The clone carrying this TCR beta chain was seen many times. As yet, its antigen is unknown. This specimen includes other DNA sequences encoding the same CDR3. This table comes from immunoSEQ multiplex PCR, and its TCRdb copy is limited to in-frame clones, with some not included. The data show about 1,900,000 clones, about 94% seen once. These data come from a study of shared clonotypes between healthy human individuals. The naive CD8 fraction comprised CD45RO-negative cells positively selected for CCR7 and excluded terminally differentiated effector memory CD45RA+ cells. Participating donors were healthy, HIV-negative adults free of recent acute infections or vaccinations. Points from the study as a whole: It was observed that roughly 5.5% of naive CD4 clonotypes were shared across a handful of donors.

Germline V CDR1 and CDR2: MDHEN, SYDVKM. Trimming stripped 6 bases from V and 2 bases from J, with 5 bases between. The CDR3 is 12 residues long. The TCR comes from a young man in good health. The sequencing sample was made of naive CD8+ T cells sorted from blood. This sequence joins TRBV28 and TRBJ2-1; D is ambiguous. As DNA, the CDR3 is TGTGCCAGCAGCCCCCCCTACAATGAGCAGTTCTTC. Protein: CASSPPYNEQFF.